This is a list of T cell receptor beta chains from one sample in a study of T cells in localized non-small cell lung cancer. Clones were read by immunoSEQ multiplex PCR, and TCRdb kept only the in-frame ones, dropping some. This table holds fewer than 9,000 clones, about 91% found once. The sequencing used peripheral blood mononuclear cells, collected before any cancer treatment. These receptor sequences come from a male donor aged 60 or over with stage II lung adenocarcinoma. Each CDR3 is given with its conserved first and last residue. The D gene is left open where the match is weak. The size field is filled for only some rows; it gives once, few, many or a size class.

abundance	len	v_gene	j_gene	d_gene	CDR3nt	CDR3aa
NA	14	TRBV10-1	TRBJ2-1	TRBD2	TGCGCCAGCAAAGCGACTAGCGGGGCTTATGAGCAGTTCTTC	CASKATSGAYEQFF
NA	16	TRBV27	TRBJ2-6	NA	TGTGCCAGCAGTTCCCGGACCGAGTCTGGGGCCAACGTCCTGACTTTC	CASSSRTESGANVLTF
NA	15	TRBV7-9	TRBJ2-3	NA	TGTGCCAGCAGCTTATTCTTGTCTAGCACAGATACGCAGTATTTT	CASSLFLSSTDTQYF
NA	13	TRBV18	TRBJ1-2	TRBD1	TGTGCCAGCTCACGGGACAGGGACTATGGCTACACCTTC	CASSRDRDYGYTF
NA	13	TRBV19	TRBJ2-1	NA	TGTGCCAGTAGTATACGGGCCTACAATGAGCAGTTCTTC	CASSIRAYNEQFF
NA	14	TRBV6-5	TRBJ2-1	NA	TGTGCCAGCAGTTATAGAACTGGGGGGAATGAGCAGTTCTTC	CASSYRTGGNEQFF
NA	14	TRBV5-1	TRBJ1-5	NA	TGCGCCAGCAGCCCTAGTGGGGGACGTCAGCCCCAGCATTTT	CASSPSGGRQPQHF
NA	12	TRBV11-1	TRBJ1-1	TRBD1	TGTGCCAGCAGCTTAGAAAACAGGGGAGCTTTCTTT	CASSLENRGAFF
once	15	TRBV7-2	TRBJ2-3	NA	TGTGCCAGCAGCCTTCGTGGGGGGAGCACAGATACGCAGTATTTT	CASSLRGGSTDTQYF
NA	15	TRBV18	TRBJ1-3	NA	TGTGCCAGCTCACGCGTTGGGGCTGCTGGAAACACCATATATTTT	CASSRVGAAGNTIYF
NA	15	TRBV5-6	TRBJ2-2	TRBD2	TGTGCCAGCAGCTTCCTAGCGGGGGGCACCGGGGAGCTGTTTTTT	CASSFLAGGTGELFF
NA	17	TRBV2	TRBJ2-3	TRBD2	TGTGCCAGCAGACCCCAGCGGGGGGGCTTTTCGGCAGATACGCAGTATTTT	CASRPQRGGFSADTQYF
NA	12	TRBV6-6	TRBJ2-7	NA	TGTGCCAGCAGAATCGGACCCTACGAGCAGTACTTC	CASRIGPYEQYF
NA	12	TRBV6-1	TRBJ1-5	NA	TGTGCCAGCAGTTTGGGGGTGAGGCCCCAGCATTTT	CASSLGVRPQHF
few	14	TRBV4-3	TRBJ1-5	TRBD1	TGCGCCAGCGGGTTCGACAGGGGCAATCAGCCCCAGCATTTT	CASGFDRGNQPQHF
NA	14	TRBV5-1	TRBJ2-7	NA	TGCGCCAGCAGCGGAGACAGATGGACCTACGAGCAGTACTTC	CASSGDRWTYEQYF
few	13	TRBV27	TRBJ2-7	TRBD1	TGTGCCAGCAGTTTGTCCAGGGGGCACGAGCAGTACTTC	CASSLSRGHEQYF
NA	12	TRBV29-1	TRBJ2-5	TRBD2	TGCAGCGTTGGGGCAGCGGGGGAGACCCAGTACTTC	CSVGAAGETQYF
NA	11	TRBV6-6	TRBJ2-7	NA	TGTGCCAGAGTGTTCAGTGGCAAGCAGTACTTC	CARVFSGKQYF
NA	14	TRBV5-4	TRBJ1-2	NA	TGTGCCAGCAGCTTGGTTGGACAGAACTATGGCTACACCTTC	CASSLVGQNYGYTF
NA	16	TRBV4-3	TRBJ2-7	TRBD2	TGCGCCAGCAGCCAAGATTTTAGCGGGGTCGGCTACGAGCAGTACTTC	CASSQDFSGVGYEQYF
few	13	TRBV10-1	TRBJ1-6	NA	TGCGCCAGCAGTGGGACAGCAAATTCACCCCTCCACTTT	CASSGTANSPLHF
NA	14	TRBV7-2	TRBJ2-7	NA	TGTGCCAGCAGCCTATGGCGGAATCCCAACGAGCAGTACTTC	CASSLWRNPNEQYF
NA	14	TRBV7-2	TRBJ1-2	NA	TGTGCCAGCAGCCCGGGCGGGGGGAGCCAAGGCTACACCTTC	CASSPGGGSQGYTF